This T cell receptor (beta chain) comes out of a study of graft-versus-host responses after intestinal transplantation. Study-wide context: Multivisceral, liver-intestinal, or isolated intestinal transplants were given to recipients. Tacrolimus and steroids were given for around 3 years to all recipients after anti-thymocyte globulin induction. Study-wide points: Circulating GvH clones peaking coincided with falling HvG clones soon after transplant.

On this clone itself: Its antigen is not known.

TCRdb's copy holds only in-frame clones and misses some; the assay was immunoSEQ multiplex PCR. The table records some 23,000 clones, roughly four fifths of them present only once. The sequence derives from a human donor who was the organ donor for an intestinal transplant. The source was unstimulated CD8+ T cells sorted from spleen or lymph node cells, collected before transplant.

The CDR3 DNA follows: TGTGCCAGCAGTCCACTAACCCGATCCTACGAGCAGTACTTC. This gives the protein CASSPLTRSYEQYF. The chain uses TRBV6-6 and TRBJ2-5; no clear D gene. The J call may be incorrect, as the DNA end agrees better with TRBJ2-7. CDR1 and CDR2 from the germline V gene are MNHNY and SVGAGI (reference sequence). This CDR3 has 14 amino acids.